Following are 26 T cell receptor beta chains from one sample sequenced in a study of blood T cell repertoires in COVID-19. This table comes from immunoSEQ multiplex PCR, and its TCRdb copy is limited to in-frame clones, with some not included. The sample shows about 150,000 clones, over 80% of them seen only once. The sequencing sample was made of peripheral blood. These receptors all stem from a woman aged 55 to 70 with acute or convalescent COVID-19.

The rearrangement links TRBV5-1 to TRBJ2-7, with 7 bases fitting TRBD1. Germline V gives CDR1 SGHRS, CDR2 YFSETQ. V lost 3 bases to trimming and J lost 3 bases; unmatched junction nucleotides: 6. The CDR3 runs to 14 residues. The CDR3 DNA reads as TGCGCCAGCAGCTGGACAGGAGAAAGCTACGAGCAGTACTTC. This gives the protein CASSWTGESYEQYF.

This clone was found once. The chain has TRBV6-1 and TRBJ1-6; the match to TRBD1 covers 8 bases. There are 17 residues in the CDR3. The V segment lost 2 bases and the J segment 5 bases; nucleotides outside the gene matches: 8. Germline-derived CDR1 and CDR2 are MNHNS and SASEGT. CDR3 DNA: TGTGCCAGCAGTGAAATAAAGGGACAGGCAAATAATTCACCCCTCCACTTT. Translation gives CASSEIKGQANNSPLHF.

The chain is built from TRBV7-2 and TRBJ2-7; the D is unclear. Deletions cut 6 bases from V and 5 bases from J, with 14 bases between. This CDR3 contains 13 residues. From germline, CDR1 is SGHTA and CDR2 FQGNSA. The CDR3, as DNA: TGTGCCAGCAGATTACAAACTGAGCACGAGCAGTACTTC. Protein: CASRLQTEHEQYF.

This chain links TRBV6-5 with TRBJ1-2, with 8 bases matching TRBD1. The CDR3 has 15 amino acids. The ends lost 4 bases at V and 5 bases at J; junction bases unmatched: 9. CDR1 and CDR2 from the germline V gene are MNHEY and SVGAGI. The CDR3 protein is CASSSSGQGLYGYTF. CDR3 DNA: TGTGCCAGCAGTTCCAGCGGACAGGGACTATATGGCTACACCTTC.

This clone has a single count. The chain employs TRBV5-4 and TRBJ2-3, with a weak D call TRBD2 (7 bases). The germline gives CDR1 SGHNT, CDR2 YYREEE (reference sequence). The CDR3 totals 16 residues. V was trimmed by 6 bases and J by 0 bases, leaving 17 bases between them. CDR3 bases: TGTGCCAGCACCCTGGGAGGGGGGCCTAGCACAGATACGCAGTATTTT. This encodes CASTLGGGPSTDTQYF.

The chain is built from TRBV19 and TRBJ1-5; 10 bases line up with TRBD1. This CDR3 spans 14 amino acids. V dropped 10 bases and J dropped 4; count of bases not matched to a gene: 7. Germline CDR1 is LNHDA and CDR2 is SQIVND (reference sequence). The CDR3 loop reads CATTDRGSNQPQHF. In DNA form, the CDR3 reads TGTGCCACCACGGACAGGGGGTCTAATCAGCCCCAGCATTTT.

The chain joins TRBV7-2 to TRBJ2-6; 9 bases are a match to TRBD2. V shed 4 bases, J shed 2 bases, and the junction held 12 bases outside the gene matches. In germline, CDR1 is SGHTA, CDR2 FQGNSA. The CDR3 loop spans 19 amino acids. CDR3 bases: TGTGCCAGCAGCTCGCGGGGGGGCAGAAGGTATCCTGGGGCCAACGTCCTGACTTTC. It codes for CASSSRGGRRYPGANVLTF.

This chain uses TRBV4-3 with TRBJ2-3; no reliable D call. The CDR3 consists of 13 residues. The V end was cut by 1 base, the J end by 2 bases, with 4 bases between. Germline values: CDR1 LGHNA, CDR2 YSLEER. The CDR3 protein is CASSQGVTDTQYF. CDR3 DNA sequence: TGCGCCAGCAGCCAAGGAGTCACAGATACGCAGTATTTT.

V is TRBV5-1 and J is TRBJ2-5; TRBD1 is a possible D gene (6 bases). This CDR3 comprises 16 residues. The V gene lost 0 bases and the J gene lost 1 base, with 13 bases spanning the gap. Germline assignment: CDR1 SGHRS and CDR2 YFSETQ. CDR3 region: CASSLAAGDIQETQYF. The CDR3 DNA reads TGCGCCAGCAGCTTGGCGGCAGGGGATATCCAAGAGACCCAGTACTTC. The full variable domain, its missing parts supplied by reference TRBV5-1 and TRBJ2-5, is KAGVTQTPRYLIKTRGQQVTLSCSPISGHRSVSWYQQTPGQGLQFLFEYFSETQRNKGNFPGRFSGRQFSNSRSEMNVSTLELGDSALYLCASSLAAGDIQETQYFGPGTRLLVL.

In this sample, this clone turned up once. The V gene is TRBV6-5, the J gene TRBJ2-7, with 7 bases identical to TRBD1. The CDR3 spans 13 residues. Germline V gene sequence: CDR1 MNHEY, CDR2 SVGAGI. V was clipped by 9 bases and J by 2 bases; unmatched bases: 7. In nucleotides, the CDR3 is TGTGCCAGTGGACAGGTCATCCCCTACGAGCAGTACTTC. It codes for CASGQVIPYEQYF.

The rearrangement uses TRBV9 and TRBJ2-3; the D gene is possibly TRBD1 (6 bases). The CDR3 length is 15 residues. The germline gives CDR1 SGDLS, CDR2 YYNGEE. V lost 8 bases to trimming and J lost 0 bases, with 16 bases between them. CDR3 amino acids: CASSRSRGSTDTQYF. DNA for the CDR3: TGTGCCAGTAGCAGGTCGAGGGGGAGCACAGATACGCAGTATTTT.

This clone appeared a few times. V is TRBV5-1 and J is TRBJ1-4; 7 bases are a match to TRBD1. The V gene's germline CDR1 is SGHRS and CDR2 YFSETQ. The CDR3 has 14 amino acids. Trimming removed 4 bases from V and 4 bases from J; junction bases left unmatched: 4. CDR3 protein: CASSTTGHNEKLFF. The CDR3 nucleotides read TGCGCCAGCAGCACGACAGGGCATAATGAAAAACTGTTTTTT. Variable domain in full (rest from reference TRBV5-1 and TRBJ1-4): KAGVTQTPRYLIKTRGQQVTLSCSPISGHRSVSWYQQTPGQGLQFLFEYFSETQRNKGNFPGRFSGRQFSNSRSEMNVSTLELGDSALYLCASSTTGHNEKLFFGSGTQLSVL.

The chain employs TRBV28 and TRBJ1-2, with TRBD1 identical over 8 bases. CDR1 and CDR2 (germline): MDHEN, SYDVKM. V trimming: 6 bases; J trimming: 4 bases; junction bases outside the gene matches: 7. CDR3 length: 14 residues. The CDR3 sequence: CASSLQGGPYGYTF. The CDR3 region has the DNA TGTGCCAGCAGCCTACAGGGGGGGCCCTATGGCTACACCTTC.

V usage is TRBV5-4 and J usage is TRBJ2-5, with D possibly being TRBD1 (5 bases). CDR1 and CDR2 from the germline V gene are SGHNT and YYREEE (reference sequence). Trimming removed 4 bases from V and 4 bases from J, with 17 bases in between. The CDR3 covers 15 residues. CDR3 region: CASSSWTKMPETQYF. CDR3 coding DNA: TGTGCCAGCAGCAGCTGGACAAAGATGCCAGAGACCCAGTACTTC.

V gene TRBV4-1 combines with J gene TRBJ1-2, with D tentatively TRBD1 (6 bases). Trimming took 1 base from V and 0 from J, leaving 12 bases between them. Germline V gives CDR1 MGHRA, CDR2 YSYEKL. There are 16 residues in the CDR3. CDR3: CASSQVNRDTNYGYTF. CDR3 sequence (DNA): TGCGCCAGCAGCCAAGTTAACAGGGATACTAACTATGGCTACACCTTC.

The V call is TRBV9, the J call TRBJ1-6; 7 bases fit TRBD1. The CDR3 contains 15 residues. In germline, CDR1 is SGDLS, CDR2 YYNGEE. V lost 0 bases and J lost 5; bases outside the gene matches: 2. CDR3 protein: CASSVEGGNNSPLHF. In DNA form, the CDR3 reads TGTGCCAGCAGCGTAGAAGGGGGCAATAATTCACCCCTCCACTTT.

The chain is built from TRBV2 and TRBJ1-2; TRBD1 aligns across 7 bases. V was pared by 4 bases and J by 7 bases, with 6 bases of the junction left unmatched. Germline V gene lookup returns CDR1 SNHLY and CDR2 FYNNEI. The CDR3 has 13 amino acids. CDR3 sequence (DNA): TGTGCCAGCAGTGGGTCGACAGGGAGTGGCTACACCTTC. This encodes CASSGSTGSGYTF.

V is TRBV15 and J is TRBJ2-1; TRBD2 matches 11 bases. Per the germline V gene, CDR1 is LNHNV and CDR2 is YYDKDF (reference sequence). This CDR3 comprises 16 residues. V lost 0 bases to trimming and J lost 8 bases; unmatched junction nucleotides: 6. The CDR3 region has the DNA TGTGCCACCAGCAGAGACAGGCTAGCGGGAGGAGATGAGCAGTTCTTC. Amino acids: CATSRDRLAGGDEQFF.

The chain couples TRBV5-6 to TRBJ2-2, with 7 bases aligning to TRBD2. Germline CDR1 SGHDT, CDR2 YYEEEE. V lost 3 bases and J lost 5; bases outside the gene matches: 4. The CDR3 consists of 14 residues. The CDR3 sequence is CASSSDGRTGELFF. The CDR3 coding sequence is TGTGCCAGCAGCTCGGACGGGAGGACCGGGGAGCTGTTTTTT.

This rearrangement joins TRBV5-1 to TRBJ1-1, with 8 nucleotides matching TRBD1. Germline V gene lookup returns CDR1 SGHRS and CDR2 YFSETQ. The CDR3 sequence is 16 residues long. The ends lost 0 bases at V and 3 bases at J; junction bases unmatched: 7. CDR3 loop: CASSLGDRLGDTEAFF. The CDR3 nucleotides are TGCGCCAGCAGCTTGGGGGACAGGCTGGGTGACACTGAAGCTTTCTTT.

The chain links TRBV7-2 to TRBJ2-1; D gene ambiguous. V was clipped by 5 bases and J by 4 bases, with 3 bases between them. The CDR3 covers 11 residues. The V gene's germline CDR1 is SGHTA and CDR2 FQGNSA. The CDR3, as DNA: TGTGCCAGCAGCCCATACAATGAGCAGTTCTTC. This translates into CASSPYNEQFF.

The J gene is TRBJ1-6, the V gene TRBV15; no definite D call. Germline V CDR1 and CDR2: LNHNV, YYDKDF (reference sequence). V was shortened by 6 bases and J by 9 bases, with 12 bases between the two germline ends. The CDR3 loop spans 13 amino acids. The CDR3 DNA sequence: TGTGCCACCAGTTACTCCGGCGGTTCACCCCTCCACTTT. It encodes CATSYSGGSPLHF.

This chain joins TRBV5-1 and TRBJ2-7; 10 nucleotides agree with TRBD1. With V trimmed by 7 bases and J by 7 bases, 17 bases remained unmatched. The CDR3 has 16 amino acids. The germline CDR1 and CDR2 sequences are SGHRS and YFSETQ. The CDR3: CASVSGVGTGAKEQYF. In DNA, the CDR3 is TGCGCCAGCGTCTCGGGTGTCGGGACAGGGGCGAAGGAGCAGTACTTC.

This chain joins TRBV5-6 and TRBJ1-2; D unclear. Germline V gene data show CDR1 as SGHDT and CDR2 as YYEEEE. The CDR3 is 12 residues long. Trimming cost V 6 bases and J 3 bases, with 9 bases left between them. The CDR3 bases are TGTGCCAGCACTACAAGCGACTATGGCTACACCTTC. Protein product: CASTTSDYGYTF. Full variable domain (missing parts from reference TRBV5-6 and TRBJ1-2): DAGVTQSPTHLIKTRGQQVTLRCSPKSGHDTVSWYQQALGQGPQFIFQYYEEEERQRGNFPDRFSGHQFPNYSSELNVNALLLGDSALYLCASTTSDYGYTFGSGTRLTVV.

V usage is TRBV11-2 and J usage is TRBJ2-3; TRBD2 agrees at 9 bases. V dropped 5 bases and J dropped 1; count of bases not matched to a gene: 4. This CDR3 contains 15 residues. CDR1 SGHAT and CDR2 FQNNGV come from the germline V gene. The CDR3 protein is CASSPSGAGTDTQYF. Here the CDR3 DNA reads TGTGCCAGCAGCCCTAGCGGGGCGGGCACAGATACGCAGTATTTT.

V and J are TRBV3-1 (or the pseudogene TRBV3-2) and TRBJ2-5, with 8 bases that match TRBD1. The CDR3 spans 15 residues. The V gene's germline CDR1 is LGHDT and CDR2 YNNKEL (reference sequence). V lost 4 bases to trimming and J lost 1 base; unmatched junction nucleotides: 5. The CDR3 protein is CASSRRGQVQETQYF. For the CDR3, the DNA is TGTGCCAGCAGCCGCCGGGGACAGGTCCAAGAGACCCAGTACTTC.